What follows are 27 T cell receptor beta chains derived from one specimen sequenced in a study of T cell repertoires in cytomegalovirus infection. Using its own MiXCR run on the reads, TCRdb lists one record per CDR3 protein. The sample records some 280,000 distinct CDR3 sequences, around 15% being singletons. Sequencing was done on a sample of PBMCs. The receptor source for this set is a human donor in good health (CMV status not recorded). Some clones in this sample may be carry-over from other donors' samples.

The rearrangement joins TRBV7-9 to TRBJ1-5, with D possibly being TRBD1 (5 bases). V lost 3 bases and J 2 bases, leaving 14 bases between the germline ends. The CDR3 runs 16 residues. Germline CDR1 and CDR2: SEHNR and FQNEAQ (reference sequence). The chain's CDR3 is CASSFSGGYGNQPQHF. CDR3 nucleotides: TGTGCCAGCAGCTTTTCGGGGGGGTATGGCAATCAGCCCCAGCATTTT.

This clonotype was observed a few times. The gene calls are TRBV19 and TRBJ2-1; 12 bases match TRBD2. Germline CDR1 and CDR2: LNHDA and SQIVND (reference sequence). The CDR3 sequence is 20 residues long. J lost 0 bases, V lost 7 bases, and 16 bases had no gene match. The CDR3 is CASTHTSGRSRGGSYNEQFF. CDR3 DNA: TGTGCCAGTACTCACACTAGCGGGAGGTCCAGGGGAGGCTCCTACAATGAGCAGTTCTTC.

This chain links TRBV5-1 with TRBJ2-3; perhaps TRBD1 as D (6 bases). The CDR3 has 15 residues. Trimming left V 2 bases short and J 0 bases short, with 10 bases between. Per germline, CDR1 SGHRS and CDR2 YFSETQ. The CDR3 protein is CASSFGQSSTDTQYF. CDR3 in DNA: TGCGCCAGCAGCTTCGGACAGTCTAGCACAGATACGCAGTATTTT.

The chain carries TRBV6-2 or TRBV6-3 and TRBJ2-5, with 10 bases aligning to TRBD1. V shed 5 bases and J 5 bases; nucleotides not matched to a gene: 5. Germline loops: CDR1 MNHEY, CDR2 SVGEGT. The CDR3 consists of 14 residues. The CDR3 protein is CASSRQGAEETQYF. CDR3 nucleotides: TGTGCCAGCAGTCGACAGGGGGCGGAGGAGACCCAGTACTTC.

With regard to this clonotype: A read error may explain this, as a much larger clone is one base away. V and J are TRBV7-3 and TRBJ2-7; 8 bases fit TRBD2. Per the germline V gene, CDR1 is SGHTA and CDR2 is FQGTGA. The CDR3 consists of 15 residues. CDR3 in DNA: TGTGCCAGCAGCTTAATGACTAGCGTCTCCTACGAGCGGTACTTC. Encoded protein: CASSLMTSVSYERYF.

This clonotype was seen many times. The rearrangement joins TRBV19 to TRBJ2-7, with unresolved D. V lost 2 bases and J 2 bases, leaving 13 bases between the germline ends. Germline loops: CDR1 LNHDA, CDR2 SQIVND (reference sequence). The CDR3 is 15 residues long. This CDR3 reads CASSITGQNPYEQYF. In DNA, the CDR3 is TGTGCCAGTAGTATAACGGGCCAGAACCCCTACGAGCAGTACTTC.

At least ten counts were recorded for this clonotype. This chain links TRBV7-9 with TRBJ1-4; D is unresolved. V lost 5 bases, J lost 5 bases, and 18 bases lay in between. The CDR3 runs 16 residues. Per germline, CDR1 SEHNR and CDR2 FQNEAQ (reference sequence). The chain's CDR3 is CASSPHSLSQNEKLFF. The CDR3 region has the DNA TGTGCCAGCAGCCCCCATTCTCTGTCGCAAAATGAAAAACTGTTTTTT.

This clonotype was observed a handful of times. J is TRBJ2-1 and V is TRBV5-5, with 7 bases aligning to TRBD2. V lost 4 bases and J lost 2; bases outside the gene matches: 9. The CDR3 contains 16 residues. The germline V gene encodes CDR1 SGHKS and CDR2 YYEKEE (reference sequence). The CDR3 region has the DNA TGTGCCAGCAGCCAGGGACTACATATCCCCTACAATGAGCAGTTCTTC. Translating it yields CASSQGLHIPYNEQFF.

In this sample, this clonotype turned up a few times. V gene TRBV29-1 combines with J gene TRBJ1-2; D perhaps matches TRBD1 (6 bases). Germline-derived CDR1 and CDR2 are SQVTM and ANQGSEA. CDR3 length: 12 amino acids. Trimming removed 7 bases from V and 4 bases from J, with 13 bases in between. This CDR3 reads CSAQTGTYGYTF. In DNA, the CDR3 is TGCAGCGCTCAGACAGGAACCTATGGCTACACCTTC.

This clonotype was detected a few times. J is TRBJ2-5 and V is TRBV11-2, with D possibly being TRBD1 (6 bases). CDR1 is SGHAT, CDR2 FQNNGV, per germline. The CDR3 sequence is 13 residues long. Trimming stripped 4 bases from V and 7 bases from J, with 13 bases between. The CDR3 protein is CASSSTGRGTQYF. In nucleotides, the CDR3 is TGTGCCAGCAGCTCCACAGGGAGAGGGACCCAGTACTTC.

This clonotype was seen repeatedly, ten times or more. V is TRBV4-2 and J is TRBJ2-3; D is unclear. Per the germline V gene, CDR1 is LGHNA and CDR2 is YNFKEQ. Trimming left V 2 bases short and J 6 bases short, with 12 bases between. This CDR3 has 14 amino acids. The CDR3 nucleotides are TGTGCCAGCAGCCAAAACCCTAGTTCCGATACGCAGTATTTT. This codes for CASSQNPSSDTQYF.

This clonotype was picked up a small number of times. This chain links TRBV29-1 with TRBJ1-2, with D maybe TRBD1 (6 bases). CDR1 and CDR2 from the germline V gene are SQVTM and ANQGSEA. The V and J ends lost 7 bases and 7 bases respectively, with 13 bases between them. The CDR3 is 11 amino acids. This CDR3 is CSAAGARGYTF. The CDR3, as DNA: TGCAGCGCAGCAGGGGCGCGTGGCTACACCTTC.

This clonotype was found a few times. The chain has TRBV12-5 and TRBJ1-2; D not resolved. CDR3 size: 15 residues. Trimming took 6 bases from V and 7 from J, leaving 21 bases between them. Germline V gives CDR1 LGHNT, CDR2 FRNRAP. The CDR3 here is CASGVQTVPLSGYTF. As DNA, the CDR3 is TGTGCTAGTGGCGTCCAAACGGTCCCATTATCTGGCTACACCTTC. Drawing the rest from reference TRBV12-5 and TRBJ1-2, the complete variable domain is DARVTQTPRHKVTEMGQEVTMRCQPILGHNTVFWYRQTMMQGLELLAYFRNRAPLDDSGMPKDRFSAEMPDATLATLKIQPSEPRDSAVYFCASGVQTVPLSGYTFGSGTRLTVV.

The table lists this clonotype with a few counts. The J gene is TRBJ1-1, the V gene TRBV20-1; weak D call: TRBD1 (6 bases). V dropped 6 bases and J dropped 5 bases, with 31 bases sitting between them. Germline CDR1 and CDR2: DFQATT and SNEGSKA (reference sequence). The CDR3 extends over 18 amino acids. CDR3 bases: TGCAGTGCCGTGTGGGGGTTAGCGCGGGGGACAAGAGTAACTGAAGCTTTCTTT. This gives the protein CSAVWGLARGTRVTEAFF.

The V and J genes are TRBV6-2 or TRBV6-3 and TRBJ2-1; 7 bases align to TRBD1. J lost 10 bases, V lost 8 bases, and 5 bases had no gene match. Germline loops: CDR1 MNHEY, CDR2 SVGEGT. The CDR3 is made up of 11 amino acids. The CDR3 protein is CASLQGVEQFF. CDR3 nucleotide sequence: TGTGCCAGCCTCCAGGGGGTCGAGCAGTTCTTC.

This clonotype was counted only a few times. CDR3 coding DNA: TGTGCCAGCAGTTTTAGTCGACCGGGCACAGATACGCAGTATTTT. Translation gives CASSFSRPGTDTQYF. V is TRBV28 and J is TRBJ2-3; no reliable D call. The CDR3 consists of 15 residues. The germline V gene has CDR1 MDHEN and CDR2 SYDVKM. The V end lost 3 bases, the J end lost 1 base, and 11 bases lay between the germline ends.

This sequence joins TRBV4-3 and TRBJ2-6, with 10 bases lining up with TRBD1. V was pared by 7 bases and J by 4 bases, with 10 bases of the junction left unmatched. From germline, CDR1 is LGHNA and CDR2 YSLEER. The CDR3 sequence is 17 residues long. Here the CDR3 reads CASKRQGAASGANVLTF. The DNA for the CDR3 is TGCGCCAGCAAAAGACAGGGGGCTGCCTCAGGGGCCAACGTCCTGACTTTC.

A remark on this clonotype: This clone may be a read error of a much larger clone one base away. CDR3 in DNA: TGTGCCAGCAGCCATGGAGGGATAGATCAGCCCCAGCATTTT. It is translated as CASSHGGIDQPQHF. V is TRBV25-1 and J is TRBJ1-5, with no clear D. Between the trimmed V and J ends, which lost 6 bases and 5 bases, there was a span of 14 bases. Per the germline V gene, CDR1 is MGHDK and CDR2 is SYGVNS. The CDR3 has 14 amino acids.

The chain combines TRBV29-1 with TRBJ2-1; 13 positions match TRBD2. V dropped 4 bases and J dropped 0; count of bases not matched to a gene: 3. Germline V gene data show CDR1 as SQVTM and CDR2 as ANQGSEA. The CDR3 contains 16 residues. The CDR3 region is CSVGTSGGSSYNEQFF. CDR3 nucleotide sequence: TGCAGCGTTGGGACTAGCGGGGGAAGCTCCTACAATGAGCAGTTCTTC.

This clonotype was counted ten times or more. V gene TRBV6-2 or TRBV6-3 combines with J gene TRBJ2-5; no firm D call. The CDR3 is made up of 14 amino acids. CDR1 is MNHEY and CDR2 is SVGEGT in the germline V gene. V lost 0 bases and J lost 1, with 6 bases in between. The CDR3 loop is CASSYSRVQETQYF. In DNA, the CDR3 is TGTGCCAGCAGTTACTCGAGAGTCCAAGAGACCCAGTACTTC.

The chain uses TRBV5-1 and TRBJ2-7, with TRBD2 matching over 8 bases. V lost 1 base to trimming and J lost 1 base; unmatched junction nucleotides: 10. Germline-derived CDR1 and CDR2 are SGHRS and YFSETQ. This CDR3 spans 17 amino acids. The CDR3 DNA reads as TGCGCCAGCAGCTTGATTCCAGCGGGCGGGGGGTCCTACGAGCAGTACTTC. It encodes CASSLIPAGGGSYEQYF.

V is TRBV2 and J is TRBJ2-5; D unresolved. V lost 8 bases and J lost 0, with 10 bases in between. The germline V gene has CDR1 SNHLY and CDR2 FYNNEI. This CDR3 has 13 residues. CDR3 DNA sequence: TGTGCCAGCCGGGTGGGGTACCAAGAGACCCAGTACTTC. This gives the protein CASRVGYQETQYF.

This clonotype has ten or more counts. V and J are TRBV19 and TRBJ1-6; D perhaps matches TRBD1 (5 bases). V was shortened by 5 bases and J by 10 bases, with 9 bases between the two germline ends. This CDR3 spans 12 amino acids. CDR1 and CDR2 (germline): LNHDA, SQIVND (reference sequence). CDR3 in DNA: TGTGCCAGTAGTGAAGGGGTCTCACCCCTCCACTTT. Translation: CASSEGVSPLHF.

The chain's CDR3 is CASSRPGGIEAFF. CDR3 sequence (DNA): TGTGCCAGTAGTCGCCCGGGGGGGATAGAAGCTTTCTTT. The V gene is TRBV19, the J gene TRBJ1-1, with D maybe TRBD1 (5 bases). Germline-derived CDR1 and CDR2 are LNHDA and SQIVND (reference sequence). Trimming took 5 bases from V and 8 from J, leaving 15 bases between them. The CDR3 has 13 residues.

This clonotype was observed at least ten times. The chain employs TRBV28 and TRBJ2-4, with D perhaps TRBD2 (6 bases). Germline lookup yields CDR1 MDHEN and CDR2 SYDVKM. The ends were cut back, 2 bases at V and 15 bases at J, with 17 bases in the middle. This CDR3 contains 13 residues. The DNA of the CDR3 is TGTGCCAGCAGTTTAGGGGAGGACTACTCCAGGTACTTC. Amino acid sequence: CASSLGEDYSRYF.

There are many counts of this clonotype. The chain has TRBV7-2 and TRBJ1-5; D gene ambiguous. The CDR3 runs to 14 residues. The germline V and J ends were trimmed by 5 bases and 6 bases, with 14 bases remaining between them. Germline lookup yields CDR1 SGHTA and CDR2 FQGNSA. CDR3 bases: TGTGCCAGCAGCCCCCGCGGGGAAGGTCAGCCCCAGCATTTT. Amino acids: CASSPRGEGQPQHF. Looking up the rest from reference TRBV7-2 and TRBJ1-5 gives the full variable domain: GAGVSQSPSNKVTEKGKDVELRCDPISGHTALYWYRQSLGQGLEFLIYFQGNSAPDKSGLPSDRFSAERTGGSVSTLTIQRTQQEDSAVYLCASSPRGEGQPQHFGDGTRLSIL.

This clonotype has at least ten counts. The chain couples TRBV7-3 to TRBJ1-1; D gene unclear. V gave up 7 bases and J gave up 5 bases, with 14 bases separating them. CDR3 size: 13 residues. CDR1 and CDR2 (germline): SGHTA, FQGTGA. The CDR3 is CASTEGGGTEAFF. In nucleotides, the CDR3 is TGTGCCAGCACCGAGGGAGGAGGTACTGAAGCTTTCTTT.